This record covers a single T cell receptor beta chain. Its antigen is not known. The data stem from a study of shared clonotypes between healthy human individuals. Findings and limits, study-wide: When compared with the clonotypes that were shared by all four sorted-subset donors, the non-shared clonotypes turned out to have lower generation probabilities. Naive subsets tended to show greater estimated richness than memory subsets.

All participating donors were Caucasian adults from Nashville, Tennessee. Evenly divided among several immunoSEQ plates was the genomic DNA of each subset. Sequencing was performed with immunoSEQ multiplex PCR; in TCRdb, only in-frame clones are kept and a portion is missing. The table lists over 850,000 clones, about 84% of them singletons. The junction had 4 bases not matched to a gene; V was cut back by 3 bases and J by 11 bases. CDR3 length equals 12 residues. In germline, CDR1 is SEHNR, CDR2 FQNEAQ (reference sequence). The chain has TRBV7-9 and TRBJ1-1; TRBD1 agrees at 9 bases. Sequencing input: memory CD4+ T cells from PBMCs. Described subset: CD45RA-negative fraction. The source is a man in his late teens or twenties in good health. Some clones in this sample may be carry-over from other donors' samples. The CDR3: CASSLDRGNAFF. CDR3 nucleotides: TGTGCCAGCAGCTTGGACAGGGGAAATGCTTTCTTT.